This T cell receptor (beta chain) came from a study of T cell responses to AZD1222 COVID-19 vaccine (dated by TCRdb to the early 2020s). General notes on the study: TCR sequencing covered over 230 trial participants: 200 to 210 given two doses of AZD1222 and 26 given two doses of MenACWY control vaccine. Enrollment into the trials was organized by age into subgroups of 18-55, 56-69 and 70-plus years, and those subgroups contained approximately 150, 30 and 60 TCR-sequenced participants, respectively.

Turning to this clone: Which antigen it targets is not known. No per-base quality is available; no much larger clone lies one base away.

V and J are truncated by 0 bases and 5 bases respectively, leaving an intervening sequence of 13 bases. Spanning cysteine to phenylalanine, the CDR3 consists of 15 amino acids. CDR3 DNA is the only sequence kept; it has 45 bases, read in frame from the first base. CDR1 and CDR2 are drawn from the germline V gene (reference sequence): SEHNR, FQNEAQ. The paper's findings and limits, for the study overall: Epitopes outside the regions mutated in the B.1.351 and B.1.1.7 variants were reportedly recognized by nearly half of the unique spike-specific TCRs. Because no day 14 peak-response samples were available, repertoires were characterized only after the peak T cell response. Participants were mostly white British, with more females than males. The authors suggested clonal diversity may have been underestimated. Conclusions about previously exposed vaccinees are limited because only six or seven AZD1222 recipients were SARS-CoV-2 seropositive at baseline. The vaccine-associated CD4 TCRs covered the entire spike protein, and the dominant responses fell in regions 160-218 and 743-854. The 56-69-year group was small, and its depth increase did not reach significance, likely because of low power. Spike-specific TCR breadth and depth rose significantly after two AZD1222 doses compared with day 0 and with MenACWY recipients.

The time point label, read with the paper, signifies: about 28 days (+/-7) after the second vaccine dose. AZD1222 recipients with second doses at about 4 weeks or about 12 weeks were pooled, because spike-specific TCR depth and breadth did not differ between schedules. The vaccinee samples were drawn from two UK trials, COV001 and COV002, one of which was a single-blind randomized controlled phase 2/3 trial testing AZD1222 (ChAdOx1 nCoV-19) in healthy adults. For TCRbeta chain sequencing, PBMC samples from trial participants were taken at day 0 and at day 28 after the second dose. The CDR3 regions of human TCRbeta chains were subjected to immunosequencing. For the original study's pipeline: TCRs in the repertoires were matched against a reference library of SARS-CoV-2-specific TCRs that had been generated with the MIRA antigen-specificity platform. Breadth was defined as the fraction of unique TCRs that were SARS-CoV-2-associated. Depth was defined as the fraction of total T cells that were SARS-CoV-2-associated. Using the MIRA data, each spike-specific TCR was assigned both to the spike region to which the TCR was reactive and to a CD4 or CD8 class. Log10-transformed breadth and depth values were compared by one-way ANOVA with Sidak's multiple comparisons tests. What TCRdb holds here is the immuneACCESS table cut down to in-frame rearrangements. Part of the clones is not present; checked against another copy, under half of the missing clones reflect an unresolved V gene, and the others are unexplained. V and J calls and clone size are as listed in that table; D and trimming were resolved from the DNA. The sample table records approximately 160,000 clones; approximately 90% of these occur just once. The ten largest clones add up to around 1% of the sample.

The material sequenced was peripheral blood, taken 28 days after the second AZD1222 dose. The receptor's source is an adult who received the AZD1222 COVID-19 vaccine. The chain links TRBV7-9 with TRBJ1-1, with the D gene call left open. Here is the DNA: TGTGCCAGCAGCTTAGCTTCTGGGAGGGAGACTGAAGCTTTCTTT. This encodes CASSLASGRETEAFF.